Following are 20 T cell receptor beta chains from one sample sequenced in a study of shared clonotypes between healthy human individuals. Sequencing used immunoSEQ multiplex PCR; TCRdb keeps in-frame clones, though not all of them. The repertoire holds a few hundred thousand clones, with around 72% as singletons. Sequencing was done on a sample of memory CD4+ T cells sorted from blood. Sample subset: CD45RA-negative fraction. The receptors originated from a man aged 25 to 45 in good health.

This clone was detected many times. The chain links TRBV5-4 to TRBJ2-1; D is perhaps TRBD2 (5 bases). This CDR3 has 14 amino acids. Per the germline V gene, CDR1 is SGHNT and CDR2 is YYREEE (reference sequence). V was trimmed by 7 bases and J by 9 bases, leaving 20 bases between them. CDR3 nucleotide sequence: TGTGCCAGCTCCCCTGGGAGTTCGGACTCTGAGCAGTTCTTC. It is translated as CASSPGSSDSEQFF.

The gene calls are TRBV6-6 and TRBJ2-5; D tentatively reads TRBD1 or TRBD2 (5 bases each). V lost 3 bases to trimming and J lost 5 bases, with 13 bases between them. CDR1 is MNHNY, CDR2 SVGAGI, per germline (reference sequence). This CDR3 region has 14 residues. CDR3 sequence reads: CASSYDTEGETQYF. Written as DNA, the CDR3 is TGTGCCAGCAGTTATGACACCGAGGGGGAGACCCAGTACTTC.

This clone was seen a single time. The chain employs TRBV4-2 and TRBJ2-2; weak D call: TRBD2 (5 bases). CDR3 length: 14 residues. CDR1 is LGHNA and CDR2 is YNFKEQ in the germline V gene. Trimming stripped 6 bases from V and 6 bases from J, with 14 bases between. CDR3 coding DNA: TGTGCCAGCAGTCGAGTCATGGAGGCCGGGGAGCTGTTTTTT. Its translation is CASSRVMEAGELFF.

J is TRBJ2-3 and V is TRBV11-3; 7 nucleotides line up with TRBD2. This CDR3 spans 15 amino acids. The J segment lost 0 bases and the V segment lost 5 bases, leaving 5 bases of the junction unmatched. Germline CDR1 is SGHNT and CDR2 is YENEEA. The CDR3 DNA is TGTGCCAGCAGCCTATTTAGCGGGAGCACAGATACGCAGTATTTT. Translating gives CASSLFSGSTDTQYF.

The V gene is TRBV4-2, the J gene TRBJ1-4; 7 positions match TRBD1. V was pared by 0 bases and J by 6 bases, with 4 bases of the junction left unmatched. This CDR3 spans 15 amino acids. Germline V gives CDR1 LGHNA, CDR2 YNFKEQ. Written as DNA, the CDR3 is TGTGCCAGCAGCCAAGAGTGGCAGGGGGATGAAAAACTGTTTTTT. It yields the protein CASSQEWQGDEKLFF.

The V call is TRBV6-1, the J call TRBJ1-2; 8 bases agree with TRBD1. Germline CDR1 reads MNHNS; CDR2 reads SASEGT. CDR3 length equals 13 residues. The ends lost 3 bases at V and 4 bases at J; junction bases unmatched: 1. CDR3 nucleotide sequence: TGTGCCAGCAGTGACAGGGGGCTCTATGGCTACACCTTC. Protein: CASSDRGLYGYTF.

This clone was counted ten times or more. The rearrangement uses TRBV7-2 and TRBJ2-7; D possibly matches TRBD1 or TRBD2 (7 bases each). V shed 2 bases and J shed 4 bases, with 15 bases lying between them. The germline gives CDR1 SGHTA, CDR2 FQGNSA. This CDR3 comprises 15 residues. As DNA, the CDR3 is TGTGCCAGCAGCTTACTTCAGGGGGGGGTTTACGAGCAGTACTTC. It yields the protein CASSLLQGGVYEQYF.

The chain employs TRBV5-1 and TRBJ2-1; 12 bases agree with TRBD1. CDR1 and CDR2 from the germline V gene are SGHRS and YFSETQ. The CDR3 runs 15 residues. V was pared by 3 bases and J by 14 bases, with 12 bases of the junction left unmatched. For the CDR3, the DNA is TGCGCCAGCAGCTCTTCACCGGGACAGGGGGCACAGGAGTTCTTC. The encoded protein is CASSSSPGQGAQEFF.

The chain links TRBV5-8 to TRBJ1-3, with no clear D. The CDR3 consists of 14 residues. Germline lookup yields CDR1 SGHTS and CDR2 YDEGEE. V was cut by 2 bases and J by 1 base, with 7 bases left in between. The CDR3 spells CASSFGGSGNTIYF. The CDR3 region has the DNA TGTGCCAGCAGCTTCGGTGGATCTGGAAACACCATATATTTT.

The V gene is TRBV19, the J gene TRBJ2-1, with D possibly TRBD1 on 5 matching bases. The length of the CDR3 is 15 residues. The V and J ends lost 7 bases and 0 bases respectively, with 13 bases between them. CDR1 is LNHDA and CDR2 is SQIVND in the germline V gene (reference sequence). The CDR3 reads CASKDIPSSYNEQFF. CDR3 sequence (DNA): TGTGCCAGTAAGGACATCCCTAGCTCCTACAATGAGCAGTTCTTC.

The chain joins TRBV19 to TRBJ1-5, with D unresolved. The CDR3 contains 18 residues. Germline V gene data show CDR1 as LNHDA and CDR2 as SQIVND (reference sequence). Trimming removed 6 bases from V and 1 base from J, with 22 bases in between. The CDR3 DNA sequence: TGTGCCAGTAGCAAACGGGTACCGACGTCGGAGAGCAATCAGCCCCAGCATTTT. It yields the protein CASSKRVPTSESNQPQHF.

The rearrangement joins TRBV2 to TRBJ2-3, with D perhaps TRBD2 (5 bases). The germline CDR1 and CDR2 sequences are SNHLY and FYNNEI. V gave up 6 bases and J gave up 3 bases, with 13 bases separating them. This CDR3 has 14 amino acids. The CDR3 bases are TGTGCCAGCAGCAGTGAGGGAGTAACAGATACGCAGTATTTT. Translation: CASSSEGVTDTQYF.

The chain couples TRBV10-3 to TRBJ2-7; D ambiguous. Trimming left V 8 bases short and J 4 bases short, with 12 bases between. CDR3 length equals 12 residues. CDR1 is ENHRY and CDR2 is SYGVKD in the germline V gene. CDR3: CAIRSPSYEQYF. The CDR3 bases are TGTGCCATCCGAAGTCCCAGTTACGAGCAGTACTTC.

The chain is built from TRBV5-1 and TRBJ1-2; no reliable D call. CDR3 size: 13 residues. Trimming stripped 6 bases from V and 3 bases from J, with 12 bases between. Germline CDR1 and CDR2: SGHRS and YFSETQ. The CDR3 bases are TGCGCCAGCAAAGAGGAAGGTGACTATGGCTACACCTTC. Residues: CASKEEGDYGYTF.

The V and J genes are TRBV11-2 and TRBJ2-7; no definite D call. Germline V lookup: CDR1 SGHAT, CDR2 FQNNGV. V lost 5 bases to trimming and J lost 2 bases, with 10 bases between them. This CDR3 contains 13 residues. DNA of the CDR3: TGTGCCAGCAGCCCCGTAGCTACCTACGAGCAGTACTTC. This gives the protein CASSPVATYEQYF.

V gene TRBV29-1 combines with J gene TRBJ1-1; possibly TRBD1 for D (5 bases). This CDR3 has 13 amino acids. The V and J ends lost 3 bases and 11 bases respectively, with 19 bases between them. Germline V gene lookup returns CDR1 SQVTM and CDR2 ANQGSEA. In DNA form, the CDR3 reads TGCAGCGTTGAGGAGGTTTTCCCGGGGGGGGCTTTCTTT. Protein sequence: CSVEEVFPGGAFF.

The chain links TRBV19 to TRBJ2-7; D gene ambiguous. The CDR3 has 15 amino acids. Trimming removed 4 bases from V and 0 bases from J, with 13 bases in between. Per germline, CDR1 LNHDA and CDR2 SQIVND (reference sequence). In DNA, the CDR3 is TGTGCCAGTAGTAGAACCACGGGTATCTCCTACGAGCAGTACTTC. It specifies CASSRTTGISYEQYF.

CDR3 region: CASSPGLNTGELFF. CDR3 in DNA: TGTGCCAGCTCACCGGGACTCAACACCGGGGAGCTGTTTTTT. The gene calls are TRBV18 and TRBJ2-2; TRBD2 might be the D (6 bases). Germline V lookup: CDR1 KGHSH, CDR2 LQKENI. The length of the CDR3 is 14 residues. Trimming stripped 3 bases from V and 2 bases from J, with 7 bases between.

This chain uses TRBV6-6 with TRBJ2-2; 10 bases match TRBD2. Germline-derived CDR1 and CDR2 are MNHNY and SVGAGI (reference sequence). The CDR3 has 15 amino acids. Unmatched junction bases numbered 10, after V lost 7 bases and J lost 8 bases. CDR3 in amino acids: CASIGLAGARGELFF. The CDR3 DNA follows: TGTGCCAGCATAGGGCTAGCGGGAGCGAGGGGGGAGCTGTTTTTT.

The V call is TRBV10-3, the J call TRBJ1-5; a weak D match, TRBD1 (5 bases). CDR1 is ENHRY, CDR2 SYGVKD, per germline. This CDR3 has 16 residues. With 0 bases removed from V and 2 bases from J, the gap between germline ends came to 11 bases. The CDR3 DNA follows: TGTGCCATCAGTGAGTCGGACAAAGCGCGCAATCAGCCCCAGCATTTT. This translates into CAISESDKARNQPQHF.